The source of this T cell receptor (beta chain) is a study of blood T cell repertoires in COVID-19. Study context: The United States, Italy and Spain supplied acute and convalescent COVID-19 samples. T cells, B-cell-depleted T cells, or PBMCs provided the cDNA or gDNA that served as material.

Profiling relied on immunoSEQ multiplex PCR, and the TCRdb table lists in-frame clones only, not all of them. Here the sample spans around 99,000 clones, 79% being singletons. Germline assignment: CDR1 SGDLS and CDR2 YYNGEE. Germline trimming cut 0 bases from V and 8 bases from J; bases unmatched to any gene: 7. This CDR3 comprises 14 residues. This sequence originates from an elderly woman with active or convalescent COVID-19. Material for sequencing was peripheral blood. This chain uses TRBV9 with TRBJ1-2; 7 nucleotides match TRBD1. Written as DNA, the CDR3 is TGTGCCAGCAGCGTAGAGGACAGGTCGACCGGCTACACCTTC. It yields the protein CASSVEDRSTGYTF.